The 22 T cell receptor beta chains below come from one sample, sequenced in a study of human T cells and chemical hapten exposure. Time point of the sample: patch test 1, 2 weeks after DPC sensitization. The sample's treatment: therapeutic diphenylcyclopropenone sensitization with weekly scalp DPC. Each CDR3 protein is one row after TCRdb ran MiXCR on the RACE reads. Among about 340,000 distinct CDR3 sequences listed, around 7% were seen once. The sample in question was whole blood, obtained in connection with sensitization to the hapten diphenylcyclopropenone (DPC). Receptor source: a woman aged 18-29 years with alopecia areata. Some clones in this sample may be carry-over from other donors' samples.

This clonotype showed up just a few times. The genes are TRBV7-2 and TRBJ1-2; D unclear. CDR3 length: 12 residues. The V end lost 5 bases, the J end lost 1 base, and 5 bases lay between the germline ends. CDR1 is SGHTA and CDR2 is FQGNSA in the germline V gene. The CDR3 here is CASSQINYGYTF. In DNA form, the CDR3 reads TGTGCCAGCAGCCAGATTAACTATGGCTACACCTTC.

The chain carries TRBV27 and TRBJ2-7, with 7 bases aligning to TRBD1. Germline lookup yields CDR1 MNHEY and CDR2 SMNVEV (reference sequence). V lost 6 bases to trimming and J lost 5 bases; unmatched junction nucleotides: 4. CDR3 length: 12 residues. CDR3 protein: CASRTGYDEQYF. The CDR3 coding sequence is TGTGCCAGCAGGACAGGGTATGACGAGCAGTACTTC.

The chain carries TRBV18 and TRBJ1-6; perhaps TRBD1 as D (5 bases). The CDR3 loop spans 15 amino acids. With 2 bases removed from V and 8 bases from J, the gap between germline ends came to 13 bases. Germline V gives CDR1 KGHSH, CDR2 LQKENI. CDR3: CASSPIGGSDSPLHF. In nucleotides, the CDR3 is TGTGCCAGCTCACCAATTGGGGGGTCGGATTCACCCCTCCACTTT.

As to this clonotype: The junction shows a germline mismatch at one end, possibly a read error. This chain connects TRBV28 to TRBJ2-6; unclear D gene. CDR3 size: 15 residues. CDR1 is MDHEN, CDR2 SYDVKM, per germline. In DNA, the CDR3 is TGTGCCTCCTCTGGTTTTAGCTCTGTGGCCAACGTCCTGACTTTC. Its protein is CASSGFSSVANVLTF.

This clonotype was counted only a few times. The rearrangement links TRBV2 to TRBJ1-5, with TRBD1 as a possible D gene (5 bases). Trimming shortened V by 7 bases and J by 0 bases, and 13 bases separated the two germline ends. CDR3 length: 15 amino acids. Germline V gives CDR1 SNHLY, CDR2 FYNNEI. CDR3 sequence (DNA): TGTGCCAGCAACCAGCAGGGTTATAGCAATCAGCCCCAGCATTTT. Translating it yields CASNQQGYSNQPQHF.

The chain uses TRBV6-5 and TRBJ2-3; no reliable D call. Per the germline V gene, CDR1 is MNHEY and CDR2 is SVGAGI. Trimming took 2 bases from V and 1 from J, leaving 10 bases between them. The CDR3 spans 15 residues. CDR3: CASSYQAEGTDTQYF. In DNA form, the CDR3 reads TGTGCCAGCAGTTACCAGGCGGAAGGCACAGATACGCAGTATTTT.

This clonotype has a count of ten or more. This rearrangement joins TRBV29-1 to TRBJ1-1; 7 nucleotides align to TRBD1. V trimming: 8 bases; J trimming: 6 bases; junction bases outside the gene matches: 21. The CDR3 is made up of 16 amino acids. Germline lookup yields CDR1 SQVTM and CDR2 ANQGSEA. CDR3 loop: CSSFGSWQGVKSEAFF. In nucleotides, the CDR3 is TGCAGCTCTTTCGGGTCCTGGCAGGGGGTAAAGTCTGAAGCTTTCTTT.

There are a few counts of this clonotype. The rearrangement uses TRBV12-3 or TRBV12-4 and TRBJ2-7, with TRBD1 matching 9 bases. The V gene end was trimmed by 6 bases and the J gene end by 1 base; junction bases not matched to a gene: 4. The CDR3 consists of 14 residues. CDR3 sequence (DNA): TGTGCCAGCAGCACCGGGACAGGGTCCTACGAGCAGTACTTC. This encodes CASSTGTGSYEQYF.

This clonotype was recorded a few times. The chain recombines TRBV3-1 with TRBJ1-1; perhaps TRBD1 as D (6 bases). Per the germline V gene, CDR1 is LGHDT and CDR2 is YNNKEL (reference sequence). V dropped 2 bases and J dropped 4 bases, with 11 bases sitting between them. This CDR3 has 14 amino acids. CDR3 sequence (DNA): TGTGCCAGCAGCCAACGGGGGGCAGGCACTGAAGCTTTCTTT. It specifies CASSQRGAGTEAFF.

This clonotype was seen a few times. This chain uses TRBV6-1 with TRBJ2-3; perhaps TRBD1 as D (6 bases). Trimming shortened V by 3 bases and J by 2 bases, and 9 bases separated the two germline ends. CDR1 and CDR2 (germline): MNHNS, SASEGT. The CDR3 sequence is 14 residues long. In DNA, the CDR3 is TGTGCCAGCAGTGATGGACAGTTCACAGATACGCAGTATTTT. Amino acid sequence: CASSDGQFTDTQYF.

The chain is built from TRBV7-2 and TRBJ1-4; D possibly corresponds to TRBD1 (6 bases). The CDR3 has 15 residues. Germline-derived CDR1 and CDR2 are SGHTA and FQGNSA. Trimming pared 5 bases from V and 5 bases from J, leaving 15 bases between. The CDR3 here is CASSTLRGENEKLFF. CDR3 coding DNA: TGTGCCAGCAGCACACTAAGGGGGGAAAATGAAAAACTGTTTTTT.

The chain uses TRBV2 and TRBJ2-3; TRBD2 matches at 8 bases. The CDR3 extends over 17 amino acids. V was clipped by 5 bases and J by 2 bases; unmatched bases: 12. Germline V gene lookup returns CDR1 SNHLY and CDR2 FYNNEI. The chain's CDR3 is CASSSNELAETTDTQYF. CDR3 coding DNA: TGTGCCAGCAGTTCAAATGAACTAGCGGAGACCACAGATACGCAGTATTTT.

The chain recombines TRBV18 with TRBJ1-2, with 8 bases fitting TRBD1. The V and J ends lost 1 base and 5 bases, in that order; junction bases with no gene match: 12. This CDR3 is 17 amino acids long. Germline assignment: CDR1 KGHSH and CDR2 LQKENI. In DNA, the CDR3 is TGTGCCAGCTCACCACGCACGCTGGGACAGGAGGCATATGGCTACACCTTC. It is translated as CASSPRTLGQEAYGYTF.

This clonotype came up a few times. The chain couples TRBV6-5 to TRBJ2-7; D not certain. Germline assignment: CDR1 MNHEY and CDR2 SVGAGI. Trimming pared 7 bases from V and 1 base from J, leaving 17 bases between. CDR3 length: 15 amino acids. For the CDR3, the DNA is TGTGCCAGCACTTCACCAGGACGCTCTTCCTACGAGCAGTACTTC. Encoded protein: CASTSPGRSSYEQYF.

The chain recombines TRBV11-2 with TRBJ2-7; D unresolved. This CDR3 spans 16 amino acids. Trimming pared 1 base from V and 3 bases from J, leaving 16 bases between. Germline CDR1 SGHAT, CDR2 FQNNGV. CDR3 nucleotide sequence: TGTGCCAGCAGCTTAGGATTAGCCGGGCGAGACTACGAGCAGTACTTC. Its protein product is CASSLGLAGRDYEQYF.

The rearrangement links TRBV20-1 to TRBJ2-1, with 7 bases that match TRBD2. CDR3 length equals 14 residues. V shed 6 bases, J shed 3 bases, and the junction held 8 bases outside the gene matches. Germline V gives CDR1 DFQATT, CDR2 SNEGSKA (reference sequence). The CDR3 protein is CSARTSADYNEQFF. CDR3 sequence (DNA): TGCAGTGCCAGAACTAGCGCGGACTACAATGAGCAGTTCTTC.

The chain recombines TRBV9 with TRBJ2-2; unclear D gene. The germline V gene has CDR1 SGDLS and CDR2 YYNGEE. V was trimmed by 2 bases and J by 0 bases, leaving 5 bases between them. This CDR3 region has 14 residues. The CDR3 region is CASSVDSNTGELFF. CDR3 in DNA: TGTGCCAGCAGCGTTGACTCGAACACCGGGGAGCTGTTTTTT.

The rearrangement uses TRBV3-1 and TRBJ1-1; D is undetermined. The CDR3 has 13 residues. The V and J ends lost 3 bases and 6 bases respectively, with 11 bases between them. Germline V gene data show CDR1 as LGHDT and CDR2 as YNNKEL (reference sequence). In DNA, the CDR3 is TGTGCCAGCAGCCAGGACCTCGGAGCTGAAGCTTTCTTT. It yields the protein CASSQDLGAEAFF.

This clonotype was counted between two and nine times. J is TRBJ2-1 and V is TRBV12-2; TRBD1 is taken as the D call from the table, unchecked against the DNA. TRBV12-2 is listed as a pseudogene. The CDR3 has 13 residues. In DNA, the CDR3 is TGTGCAAGTCGCCACCCCTTTGAAAATGAGCAGTTCTTC. Translated: CASRHPFENEQFF.

This clonotype came up many times. DNA of the CDR3: TGTGCCAGTAGTCCGGGGAACTACGCAACAGATACGCAGTATTTT. It is translated as CASSPGNYATDTQYF. The V and J genes are TRBV19 and TRBJ2-3, with D possibly TRBD2 on 5 matching bases. CDR3 length: 15 residues. From germline, CDR1 is LNHDA and CDR2 SQIVND (reference sequence). The V and J ends lost 5 bases and 3 bases respectively, with 15 bases between them.

This clonotype was seen many times. The chain combines TRBV5-1 with TRBJ2-7, with 11 bases fitting TRBD2. The CDR3 totals 14 residues. Germline CDR1 SGHRS, CDR2 YFSETQ. Trimming took 4 bases from V and 4 from J; bases not matched to a gene: 4. CDR3 nucleotides: TGCGCCAGCAGCAATAGCGGGGGGGCGTACGAGCAGTACTTC. Protein product: CASSNSGGAYEQYF.

The CDR3 coding sequence is TGTGCCATCAGTGGATCTGGAAGGACGAGGGCCCCAGATACGCAGTATTTT. Translating it yields CAISGSGRTRAPDTQYF. V gene TRBV10-3 combines with J gene TRBJ2-3; the D gene is possibly TRBD2 (5 bases). The V and J ends lost 4 bases and 4 bases respectively, with 21 bases between them. The CDR3 sequence is 17 residues long. The germline V gene encodes CDR1 ENHRY and CDR2 SYGVKD.